The rows below give T cell receptor beta chains drawn from one sample of a study of control samples from healthy donors and cancer patients. Clones were sequenced by immunoSEQ multiplex PCR, and TCRdb holds only the in-frame ones, with some missing. In the table there are around 120,000 clones, 87% of which are singletons. Material: blood. The receptors shown here come from a man in his 60s in good health. CDR3s include the opening cysteine and the closing phenylalanine or tryptophan.

v_call: TRBV1; j_call: TRBJ1-5; cdr3_aa: CTSSQGGASNQPQHF
v_call: TRBV6-5; j_call: TRBJ1-1; cdr3_aa: CASRPGTGKAFF
v_call: TRBV6-1; j_call: TRBJ2-2; cdr3_aa: CASSEVAGLPAGELFF
v_call: TRBV3-1/TRBV3-2; j_call: TRBJ2-7; cdr3_aa: CASSQPNQGDYEQYF
v_call: TRBV18; j_call: TRBJ2-5; cdr3_aa: CASSPLGGTETQYF
v_call: TRBV5-4; j_call: TRBJ1-4; cdr3_aa: CASSSKAVATNEKLFF
v_call: TRBV4-3; j_call: TRBJ1-3; cdr3_aa: CASSQEARVPGNTIYF
v_call: TRBV28; j_call: TRBJ2-2; cdr3_aa: CASSRITGELFF
v_call: TRBV19; j_call: TRBJ2-2; cdr3_aa: CASSMGTGRAGELFF
v_call: TRBV2; j_call: TRBJ2-7; cdr3_aa: CASSEGVGGRGEQYF
v_call: TRBV28; j_call: TRBJ2-7; cdr3_aa: CASTPGDTIIYEQYF
v_call: TRBV5-5; j_call: TRBJ1-4; cdr3_aa: CASHLRTGGEKLFF
v_call: TRBV6-2/TRBV6-3; j_call: TRBJ1-5; cdr3_aa: CASSAGQEDNQPQHF
v_call: TRBV28; j_call: TRBJ2-7; cdr3_aa: CASSTAAYEQYF
v_call: TRBV27; j_call: TRBJ2-7; cdr3_aa: CASSSDRGLSYEQYF
v_call: TRBV7-9; j_call: TRBJ2-5; cdr3_aa: CASSLDLGGETQYF
v_call: TRBV12-3/TRBV12-4; j_call: TRBJ1-2; cdr3_aa: CASSFVQGEGYTF
v_call: TRBV10-3; j_call: TRBJ2-7; cdr3_aa: CAISERTLTYEQYF
v_call: TRBV6-1; j_call: TRBJ2-2; cdr3_aa: CASSEQGVGTGELFF
v_call: TRBV2; j_call: TRBJ1-6; cdr3_aa: CASIEAEGRNGYPLHF
v_call: TRBV28; j_call: TRBJ1-2; cdr3_aa: CASSFFEPGLYGYTF
v_call: TRBV28; j_call: TRBJ1-6; cdr3_aa: CASSTTRPLHF
v_call: TRBV30; j_call: TRBJ1-1; cdr3_aa: CAWTRPRDTEAFF
v_call: TRBV6-5; j_call: TRBJ2-1; cdr3_aa: CASSLDSHNEQFF
v_call: TRBV27; j_call: TRBJ1-2; cdr3_aa: CASSLQGPHGYTF
v_call: TRBV29-1; j_call: TRBJ1-5; cdr3_aa: CSAQGRDNQPQHF
v_call: TRBV2; j_call: TRBJ2-3; cdr3_aa: CASSAGSPTSTDTQYF
v_call: TRBV28; j_call: TRBJ1-2; cdr3_aa: CASSLRGAPNYGYTF
v_call: TRBV3-1/TRBV3-2; j_call: TRBJ2-1; cdr3_aa: CASSRTSNEQFF
v_call: TRBV30; j_call: TRBJ1-1; cdr3_aa: CAWHRAGTAPTEAFF
v_call: TRBV28; j_call: TRBJ2-4; cdr3_aa: CASSFSQGAPLAKNIQYF
v_call: TRBV7-2; j_call: TRBJ1-3; cdr3_aa: CASSLGRGNTIYF
v_call: TRBV5-1; j_call: TRBJ2-7; cdr3_aa: CASSLGQAGCEQYF
v_call: TRBV7-3; j_call: TRBJ2-1; cdr3_aa: CASGEFEEQFF
v_call: TRBV5-4; j_call: TRBJ1-2; cdr3_aa: CASRGLDYGYTF
v_call: TRBV30; j_call: TRBJ2-7; cdr3_aa: CACRTGIEQYF
v_call: TRBV7-8; j_call: TRBJ1-3; cdr3_aa: CASSLSRQGVSGNTIYF
v_call: TRBV19; j_call: TRBJ1-5; cdr3_aa: CASSTGGGYSNQPQHF
v_call: TRBV15; j_call: TRBJ2-3; cdr3_aa: CATSRGVDRGTDTQYF
v_call: TRBV19; j_call: TRBJ2-7; cdr3_aa: CASTARDRVYEQYF
v_call: TRBV19; j_call: TRBJ2-5; cdr3_aa: CASSIVTGVETQYF
v_call: TRBV7-8; j_call: TRBJ2-7; cdr3_aa: CASSSPDRGTYEQYF
v_call: TRBV7-6; j_call: TRBJ1-2; cdr3_aa: CASSLELGGNYGYTF
v_call: TRBV7-2; j_call: TRBJ2-2; cdr3_aa: CASSQSGGANTGELFF
v_call: TRBV7-3; j_call: TRBJ2-3; cdr3_aa: CASSQVGGFETDTQYF
v_call: TRBV28; j_call: TRBJ1-2; cdr3_aa: CASTLTPSYGYTF
v_call: TRBV2; j_call: TRBJ1-2; cdr3_aa: CASSPGTGVPGYGYTF
v_call: TRBV6-1; j_call: TRBJ2-7; cdr3_aa: CASSDGARGLYEQYF
v_call: TRBV18; j_call: TRBJ2-2; cdr3_aa: CASSPLGNLNTGELFF
v_call: TRBV7-6; j_call: TRBJ1-3; cdr3_aa: CASSSGTGGGNTIYF
v_call: TRBV5-1; j_call: TRBJ2-7; cdr3_aa: CASSPLFRGDEQYF
v_call: TRBV5-1; j_call: TRBJ2-1; cdr3_aa: CASSLSPGQGYNEQFF
v_call: TRBV6-2/TRBV6-3; j_call: TRBJ1-5; cdr3_aa: CASSYASGKYQPQHF
v_call: TRBV12-3/TRBV12-4; j_call: TRBJ2-7; cdr3_aa: CASSPGQGVEQYF
v_call: TRBV7-9; j_call: TRBJ1-3; cdr3_aa: CASSLGTGVGNTIYF
v_call: TRBV18; j_call: TRBJ2-1; cdr3_aa: CASSPPGLAGISYNEQFF
v_call: TRBV12-1; j_call: TRBJ1-2; cdr3_aa: CASSSRPSRDRSYGYTF